This paragraph covers one T cell receptor beta chain sequence. What it binds is unknown. Sequencing was performed with immunoSEQ multiplex PCR; in TCRdb, only in-frame clones are kept and a portion is missing. The data hold 300,000 to 500,000 clones, with approximately 91% observed a single time. The data were taken from a study of Ad26.COV2.S vaccination and SARS-CoV-2 variants. About the study: Enrolled in COV1001, the donor was in the Ad26.COV2.S trial arm, which received the vaccine.

As for treatment: roughly 19 received Ad26.COV2.S at low or high dose, single or two shots; several received placebo; per-sample allocation not given. Material that was analyzed had been drawn on day 63 after the first vaccine or placebo injection. It was Wuhan-strain SARS-CoV-2 spike that the Ad26 vaccine vector expressed. Findings and limits, study-wide: Vaccine and placebo groups showed comparable non-spike TCR breadth.

CDR3 length equals 15 residues. From germline, CDR1 is SGHDT and CDR2 YYEEEE. V was cut by 4 bases and J by 4 bases, with 16 bases left in between. Source: peripheral blood, taken in a trial of Ad26.COV2.S vaccine versus placebo. The clonotype comes from a person between 18 and 65 years old who received the Ad26.COV2.S COVID-19 vaccine or a placebo. The chain joins TRBV5-6 to TRBJ2-3, with D possibly being TRBD2 (7 bases). Written as DNA, the CDR3 is TGTGCCAGCAGCCCCCTGACGGGGGGCGCAGATACGCAGTATTTT. This translates into CASSPLTGGADTQYF.